What follows are 9 T cell receptor beta chains derived from one specimen sequenced in a study of OX40 agonist ivuxolimab in advanced cancers. TCRdb's copy holds only in-frame clones and misses some; the assay was immunoSEQ multiplex PCR. The sample has more than 50,000 clones, roughly 88% seen once. The source material was CD4+ or CD8+ T cells sorted from blood, sampled in a trial of the OX40 agonist ivuxolimab. Receptors were obtained from an adult with an advanced solid tumor such as melanoma, head and neck, liver or kidney cancer.

The chain uses TRBV6-5 and TRBJ1-5, with D perhaps TRBD1 (5 bases). This CDR3 is built from 14 residues. Trimming left V 5 bases short and J 6 bases short, with 14 bases between. Per germline, CDR1 MNHEY and CDR2 SVGAGI. CDR3 sequence (DNA): TGTGCCAGCAGTCCTCAAGTAAGGGGTCAGCCCCAGCATTTT. The encoded protein is CASSPQVRGQPQHF.

This chain connects TRBV15 to TRBJ2-3; weak D call: TRBD1 (6 bases). Germline V gives CDR1 LNHNV, CDR2 YYDKDF (reference sequence). This CDR3 comprises 13 residues. V gave up 4 bases and J gave up 4 bases, with 9 bases separating them. The CDR3 is CATSINRADTQYF. CDR3 coding DNA: TGTGCCACCAGCATCAACAGGGCAGATACGCAGTATTTT.

The genes are TRBV6-5 and TRBJ1-2, with D uncertain. Germline V gene data show CDR1 as MNHEY and CDR2 as SVGAGI. The CDR3 has 14 residues. Trimming removed 6 bases from V and 1 base from J, with 12 bases in between. The CDR3 coding sequence is TGTGCCAGCAGAGCATCCTACGGTAACTATGGCTACACCTTC. Its translation is CASRASYGNYGYTF.

This chain links TRBV5-1 with TRBJ2-7; 8 positions match TRBD1. The ends lost 4 bases at V and 3 bases at J; junction bases unmatched: 6. The CDR3 is 14 amino acids. Per the germline V gene, CDR1 is SGHRS and CDR2 is YFSETQ. The CDR3 loop reads CASSRGQGLYEQYF. The DNA of the CDR3 is TGCGCCAGCAGCCGCGGACAGGGTCTCTACGAGCAGTACTTC.

V and J are TRBV5-6 and TRBJ2-2, with TRBD2 matching over 12 bases. The V and J ends lost 2 bases and 2 bases, in that order; junction bases with no gene match: 4. This CDR3 has 17 residues. Germline V CDR1 and CDR2: SGHDT, YYEEEE. The CDR3, as DNA: TGTGCCAGCAGCTTTGTGACTAGCGGGGGAAACACCGGGGAGCTGTTTTTT. This codes for CASSFVTSGGNTGELFF. Together with reference TRBV5-6 and TRBJ2-2, the CDR3 gives the full variable domain: DAGVTQSPTHLIKTRGQQVTLRCSPKSGHDTVSWYQQALGQGPQFIFQYYEEEERQRGNFPDRFSGHQFPNYSSELNVNALLLGDSALYLCASSFVTSGGNTGELFFGEGSRLTVL.

V is TRBV7-9 and J is TRBJ2-1; 8 nucleotides align to TRBD1. The CDR3 has 15 residues. Trimming removed 4 bases from V and 8 bases from J; junction bases left unmatched: 10. Germline V gene lookup returns CDR1 SEHNR and CDR2 FQNEAQ (reference sequence). The CDR3 spells CASSSEPGGWDEQFF. CDR3 sequence (DNA): TGTGCCAGCAGCTCAGAGCCAGGGGGCTGGGATGAGCAGTTCTTC.

The genes are TRBV4-2 and TRBJ1-2; 7 bases are shared with TRBD1. The CDR3 contains 17 residues. J was trimmed by 5 bases and V by 0 bases; bases with no gene match: 12. Germline lookup yields CDR1 LGHNA and CDR2 YNFKEQ. CDR3: CASSQDPTQGERYGYTF. The CDR3, as DNA: TGTGCCAGCAGCCAAGATCCTACCCAGGGGGAACGGTATGGCTACACCTTC.

The V and J genes are TRBV2 and TRBJ2-5; TRBD2 matches at 15 bases. The V gene end was trimmed by 8 bases and the J gene end by 3 bases; junction bases not matched to a gene: 7. The CDR3 runs 16 residues. Germline lookup yields CDR1 SNHLY and CDR2 FYNNEI. As DNA, the CDR3 is TGTGCCAGCGGCCAGGGACTAGCGGGGGGAGAAGAGACCCAGTACTTC. It is translated as CASGQGLAGGEETQYF. The variable domain in full, completed from reference TRBV2 and TRBJ2-5, reads EPEVTQTPSHQVTQMGQEVILRCVPISNHLYFYWYRQILGQKVEFLVSFYNNEISEKSEIFDDQFSVERPDGSNFTLKIRSTKLEDSAMYFCASGQGLAGGEETQYFGPGTRLLVL.

The rearrangement joins TRBV19 to TRBJ1-5, with D unclear. The CDR3 has 15 amino acids. Germline loops: CDR1 LNHDA, CDR2 SQIVND (reference sequence). V was cut by 6 bases and J by 0 bases, with 12 bases left in between. Here the CDR3 DNA reads TGTGCCAGTAGCCTAACTGATCCTAGCAATCAGCCCCAGCATTTT. This encodes CASSLTDPSNQPQHF.